Listed below are T cell receptor beta chains from one sample, sequenced in a study of T cell responses to AZD1222 COVID-19 vaccine. TCRdb's table, derived via immunoSEQ multiplex PCR, lists solely in-frame clones and lacks some. This table holds over 150,000 clones, about 90% found once. The sample consisted of peripheral blood, taken 28 days after the second AZD1222 dose. Every receptor here comes from an adult who received the AZD1222 COVID-19 vaccine. Both conserved end residues are part of each CDR3. Fields, in order: D gene, J gene, V gene, clone size, CDR3 protein, CDR3 DNA. The D gene is left open where the match is weak. Size is omitted from some rows. Given values are once, few, many or a class for expanded clones.

D: .; J: TRBJ2-2; V: TRBV2; size: .; CDR3: CASSSQTGPKTNTGELFF; DNA: TGTGCCAGCAGTTCACAGACAGGACCTAAAACGAACACCGGGGAGCTGTTTTTT
D: .; J: TRBJ1-1; V: TRBV11-2; size: once; CDR3: CASSKGPTEAFF; DNA: TGTGCCAGCAGCAAGGGACCGACTGAAGCTTTCTTT
D: .; J: TRBJ2-7; V: TRBV6-1; size: once; CDR3: CASSDPGLLTDEQYF; DNA: TGTGCCAGCAGTGACCCGGGACTTTTAACGGACGAGCAGTACTTC
D: .; J: TRBJ2-3; V: TRBV30; size: once; CDR3: CAWYRLADTDTQYF; DNA: TGTGCCTGGTACAGGCTAGCAGACACAGATACGCAGTATTTT
D: TRBD1; J: TRBJ2-7; V: TRBV5-4; size: .; CDR3: CASSPGMSGGSLEQYF; DNA: TGTGCCAGCAGCCCGGGCATGTCAGGGGGCTCCCTCGAGCAGTACTTC
D: .; J: TRBJ2-2; V: TRBV7-3; size: .; CDR3: CASSPGREYTGELFF; DNA: TGTGCCAGCAGCCCCGGCCGGGAGTACACCGGGGAGCTGTTTTTT
D: TRBD2; J: TRBJ2-7; V: TRBV6-2/TRBV6-3; size: .; CDR3: CASSLSGGAYEQYF; DNA: TGTGCCAGCAGTCTTAGCGGGGGGGCCTACGAGCAGTACTTC
D: TRBD2; J: TRBJ2-1; V: TRBV3-1/TRBV3-2; size: .; CDR3: CASSLWTSGAYNEQFF; DNA: TGTGCCAGCAGCCTATGGACTAGCGGGGCTTACAATGAGCAGTTCTTC
D: TRBD1; J: TRBJ1-4; V: TRBV27; size: once; CDR3: CASRSTGDSEKLFF; DNA: TGTGCCAGCAGATCGACAGGGGATAGTGAAAAACTGTTTTTT
D: .; J: TRBJ1-6; V: TRBV30; size: .; CDR3: CAWSVHGVRDSPLHF; DNA: TGTGCCTGGAGTGTACACGGCGTGAGGGATTCACCCCTCCACTTT
D: .; J: TRBJ1-5; V: TRBV6-6; size: .; CDR3: CASRPWGNKPDQPQHF; DNA: TGTGCCAGCAGGCCTTGGGGCAACAAACCCGATCAGCCCCAGCATTTT
D: .; J: TRBJ2-1; V: TRBV18; size: .; CDR3: CASSPAGPYNEQFF; DNA: TGTGCCAGCTCACCAGCGGGACCCTACAATGAGCAGTTCTTC
D: .; J: TRBJ1-2; V: TRBV5-6; size: .; CDR3: CASSSINYGYTF; DNA: TGTGCCAGCAGCTCAATTAACTATGGCTACACCTTC
D: .; J: TRBJ2-1; V: TRBV7-2; size: once; CDR3: CASSLDPYGSSYNEQFF; DNA: TGTGCCAGCAGCTTAGATCCTTACGGCAGCTCCTACAATGAGCAGTTCTTC
D: .; J: TRBJ1-1; V: TRBV6-2/TRBV6-3; size: .; CDR3: CASSFQGPDTEAFF; DNA: TGTGCCAGCAGTTTCCAGGGTCCGGACACTGAAGCTTTCTTT
D: .; J: TRBJ1-2; V: TRBV28; size: .; CDR3: CASSRTINYGYTF; DNA: TGTGCCAGCAGCCGGACTATTAACTATGGCTACACCTTC
D: .; J: TRBJ1-5; V: TRBV12-5; size: once; CDR3: CASSGDRSNQPQHF; DNA: TGTGCTAGTTCGGGCGACAGGAGCAATCAGCCCCAGCATTTT
D: TRBD1; J: TRBJ1-2; V: TRBV6-5; size: .; CDR3: CASSSGTGTNYGYTF; DNA: TGTGCCAGCAGCTCCGGGACAGGGACTAACTATGGCTACACCTTC
D: TRBD1; J: TRBJ2-5; V: TRBV6-5; size: .; CDR3: CASSYGQAETQYF; DNA: TGTGCCAGCAGTTACGGACAGGCGGAGACCCAGTACTTC
D: TRBD1; J: TRBJ1-6; V: TRBV7-9; size: once; CDR3: CASSKQGVGSPLHF; DNA: TGTGCCAGCAGCAAACAGGGGGTAGGTTCACCCCTCCACTTT
D: .; J: TRBJ1-1; V: TRBV30; size: once; CDR3: CAWSVSWGTEAFF; DNA: TGTGCCTGGAGTGTTTCATGGGGCACTGAAGCTTTCTTT
D: .; J: TRBJ1-1; V: TRBV19; size: .; CDR3: CASALTEGGDLRAFF; DNA: TGTGCCAGCGCCCTTACCGAGGGGGGGGACTTAAGGGCTTTCTTT
D: TRBD1; J: TRBJ1-1; V: TRBV5-1; size: .; CDR3: CASSIGQGAEAFF; DNA: TGCGCCAGCAGCATAGGACAGGGGGCTGAAGCTTTCTTT
D: TRBD1; J: TRBJ1-3; V: TRBV5-4; size: .; CDR3: CASSWTGRNTIYF; DNA: TGTGCCAGCAGCTGGACAGGGAGAAACACCATATATTTT
D: TRBD1; J: TRBJ1-5; V: TRBV28; size: few; CDR3: CASSMTGVQPQHF; DNA: TGTGCCAGCAGCATGACAGGGGTTCAGCCCCAGCATTTT
D: .; J: TRBJ2-5; V: TRBV6-5; size: .; CDR3: CASTPRWTQVWDF; DNA: TGTGCCAGCACCCCTCGTTGGACCCAAGTATGGGACTTC
D: .; J: TRBJ1-2; V: TRBV12-3/TRBV12-4; size: .; CDR3: CASSLNGYTF; DNA: TGTGCCAGCAGTTTAAATGGCTACACCTTC
D: .; J: TRBJ2-3; V: TRBV7-3; size: .; CDR3: CASSLGLFTDTQYF; DNA: TGTGCCAGCAGCTTGGGGCTCTTCACAGATACGCAGTATTTT
D: TRBD1; J: TRBJ2-1; V: TRBV5-4; size: .; CDR3: CASSQGTAVNEQFF; DNA: TGTGCCAGCAGCCAAGGGACAGCAGTCAATGAGCAGTTCTTC
D: .; J: TRBJ2-5; V: TRBV25-1; size: .; CDR3: CASSPPQPGAMGQETQYF; DNA: TGTGCCAGCAGTCCGCCTCAACCCGGCGCCATGGGACAAGAGACCCAGTACTTC
D: TRBD1; J: TRBJ1-2; V: TRBV29-1; size: .; CDR3: CSVRLRDRGDYGYTF; DNA: TGCAGCGTCCGACTCCGGGACAGGGGAGACTATGGCTACACCTTC
D: TRBD2; J: TRBJ2-5; V: TRBV13; size: few; CDR3: CASSLRLAGVGKTQYF; DNA: TGTGCCAGCAGCCTAAGACTAGCGGGGGTCGGGAAGACCCAGTACTTC
D: .; J: TRBJ1-1; V: TRBV7-3; size: .; CDR3: CASSPRRNTEAFF; DNA: TGTGCCAGCAGCCCTCGAAGAAACACTGAAGCTTTCTTT
D: .; J: TRBJ2-6; V: TRBV10-3; size: .; CDR3: CAISEIGPGLKLAGANVLTF; DNA: TGTGCCATCAGTGAGATAGGGCCCGGGTTGAAACTCGCTGGGGCCAACGTCCTGACTTTC
D: .; J: TRBJ1-1; V: TRBV4-2; size: .; CDR3: CASSQEGGVAFF; DNA: TGTGCCAGCAGCCAAGAAGGGGGGGTCGCTTTCTTT